The entry below describes one TCR beta chain. The data were taken from a study of blood T cell repertoires in COVID-19. Study background: Collection of acute and convalescent COVID-19 samples took place in the United States, Italy and Spain. Nucleic acid was either cDNA or gDNA, and it came from T cells, B-cell-depleted T cells, or PBMCs.

Germline CDR1 and CDR2: LNHDA and SQIVND (reference sequence). After removal of 5 bases from V and 3 bases from J, the junction contained 4 bases not matched to a gene. The CDR3 is 14 residues long. The table came from immunoSEQ multiplex PCR; TCRdb's copy has only in-frame clones and leaves some out. The sample has some 200,000 clones; 89% are singletons. The V and J genes are TRBV19 and TRBJ2-5; 9 nucleotides agree with TRBD1. The source is a middle-aged woman with acute or convalescent COVID-19. Source material: peripheral blood. CDR3 coding DNA: TGTGCCAGTAGTCCCCGGACAGGGGAAGAGACCCAGTACTTC. It codes for CASSPRTGEETQYF.